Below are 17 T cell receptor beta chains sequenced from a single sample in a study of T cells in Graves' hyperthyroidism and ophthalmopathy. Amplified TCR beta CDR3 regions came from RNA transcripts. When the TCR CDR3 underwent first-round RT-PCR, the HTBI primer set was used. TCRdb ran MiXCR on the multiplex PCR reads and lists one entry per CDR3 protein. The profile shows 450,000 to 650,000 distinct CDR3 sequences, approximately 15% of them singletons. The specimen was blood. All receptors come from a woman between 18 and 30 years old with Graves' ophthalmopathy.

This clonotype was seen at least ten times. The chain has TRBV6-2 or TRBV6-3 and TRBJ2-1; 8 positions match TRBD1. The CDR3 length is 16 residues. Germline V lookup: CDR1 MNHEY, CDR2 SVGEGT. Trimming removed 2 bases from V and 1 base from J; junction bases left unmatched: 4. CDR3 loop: CASSYSRDRSYNEQFF. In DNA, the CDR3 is TGTGCCAGCAGTTACAGCAGGGACAGGTCCTACAATGAGCAGTTCTTC.

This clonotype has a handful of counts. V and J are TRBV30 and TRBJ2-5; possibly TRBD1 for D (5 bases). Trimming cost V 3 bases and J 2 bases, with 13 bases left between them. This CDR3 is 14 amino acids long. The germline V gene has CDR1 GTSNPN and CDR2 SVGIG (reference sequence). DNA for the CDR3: TGTGCCTGGAGAGAGAAGGGGCGTCAAGAGACCCAGTACTTC. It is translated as CAWREKGRQETQYF.

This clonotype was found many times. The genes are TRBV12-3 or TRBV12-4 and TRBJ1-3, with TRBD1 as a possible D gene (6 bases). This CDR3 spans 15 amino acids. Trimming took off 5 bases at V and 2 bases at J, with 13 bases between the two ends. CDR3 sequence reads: CASSPGQRTGNTIYF. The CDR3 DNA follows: TGTGCCAGCAGTCCCGGACAGAGAACTGGAAACACCATATATTTT.

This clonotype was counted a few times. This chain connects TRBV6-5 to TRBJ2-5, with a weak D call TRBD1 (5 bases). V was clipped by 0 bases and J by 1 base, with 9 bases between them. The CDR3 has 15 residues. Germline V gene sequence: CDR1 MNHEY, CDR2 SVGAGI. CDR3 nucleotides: TGTGCCAGCAGTTACTCGTCAGGGATCCAAGAGACCCAGTACTTC. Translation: CASSYSSGIQETQYF.

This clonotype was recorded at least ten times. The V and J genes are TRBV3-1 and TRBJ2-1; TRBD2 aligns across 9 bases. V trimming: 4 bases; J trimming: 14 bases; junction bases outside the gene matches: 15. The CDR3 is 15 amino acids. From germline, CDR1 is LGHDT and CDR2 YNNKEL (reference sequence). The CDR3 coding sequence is TGTGCCAGCAGCCCGAGCGGGGCCACTAAGCGGGGGGAGTTCTTC. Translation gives CASSPSGATKRGEFF.

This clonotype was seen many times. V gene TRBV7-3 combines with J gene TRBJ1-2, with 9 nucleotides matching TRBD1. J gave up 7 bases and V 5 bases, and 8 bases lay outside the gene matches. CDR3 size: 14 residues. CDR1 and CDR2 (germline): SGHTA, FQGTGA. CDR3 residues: CASSPEQGARGYTF. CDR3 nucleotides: TGTGCCAGCAGCCCAGAACAGGGGGCGCGTGGCTACACCTTC.

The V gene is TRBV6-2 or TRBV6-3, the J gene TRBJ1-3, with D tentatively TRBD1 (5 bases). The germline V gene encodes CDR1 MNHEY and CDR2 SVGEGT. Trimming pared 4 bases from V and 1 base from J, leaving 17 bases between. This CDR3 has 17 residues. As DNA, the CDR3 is TGTGCCAGCAGTTTCGAGGGGCCGACACCATCTGGAAACACCATATATTTT. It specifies CASSFEGPTPSGNTIYF.

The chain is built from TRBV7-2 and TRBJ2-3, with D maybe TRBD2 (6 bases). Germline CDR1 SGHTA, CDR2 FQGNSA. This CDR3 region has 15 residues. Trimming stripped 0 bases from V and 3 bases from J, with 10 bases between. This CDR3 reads CASSLAGGETDTQYF. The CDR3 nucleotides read TGTGCCAGCAGCTTAGCGGGAGGTGAGACAGATACGCAGTATTTT.

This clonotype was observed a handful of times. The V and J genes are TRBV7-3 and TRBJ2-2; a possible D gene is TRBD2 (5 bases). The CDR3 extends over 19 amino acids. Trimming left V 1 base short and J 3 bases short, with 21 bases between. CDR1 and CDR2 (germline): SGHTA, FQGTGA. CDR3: CASSLRSPFSDRDTGELFF. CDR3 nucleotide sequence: TGTGCCAGCAGCTTAAGGTCCCCTTTTAGCGATCGTGACACCGGGGAGCTGTTTTTT.

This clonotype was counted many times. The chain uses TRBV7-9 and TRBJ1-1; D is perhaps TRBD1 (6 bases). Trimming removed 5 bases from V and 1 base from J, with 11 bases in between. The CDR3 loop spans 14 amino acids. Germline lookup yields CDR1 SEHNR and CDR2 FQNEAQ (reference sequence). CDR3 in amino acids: CASSPSDRNTEAFF. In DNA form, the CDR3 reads TGTGCCAGCAGCCCCTCGGACAGGAACACTGAAGCTTTCTTT.

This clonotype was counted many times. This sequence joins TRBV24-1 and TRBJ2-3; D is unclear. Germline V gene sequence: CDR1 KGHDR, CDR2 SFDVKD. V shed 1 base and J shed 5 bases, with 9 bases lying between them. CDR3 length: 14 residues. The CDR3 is CATSDFTPGDTQYF. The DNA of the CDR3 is TGTGCCACCAGTGATTTTACCCCTGGAGATACGCAGTATTTT.

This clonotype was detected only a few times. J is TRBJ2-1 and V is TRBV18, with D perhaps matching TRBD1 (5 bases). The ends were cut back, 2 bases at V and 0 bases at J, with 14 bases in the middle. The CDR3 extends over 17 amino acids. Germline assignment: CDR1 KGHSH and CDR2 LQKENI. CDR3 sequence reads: CASSPLSGLSSYNEQFF. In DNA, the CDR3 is TGTGCCAGCTCACCATTGTCAGGGCTGAGCTCCTACAATGAGCAGTTCTTC. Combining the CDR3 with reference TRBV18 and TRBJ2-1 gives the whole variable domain NAGVMQNPRHLVRRRGQEARLRCSPMKGHSHVYWYRQLPEEGLKFMVYLQKENIIDESGMPKERFSAEFPKEGPSILRIQQVVRGDSAAYFCASSPLSGLSSYNEQFFGPGTRLTVL.

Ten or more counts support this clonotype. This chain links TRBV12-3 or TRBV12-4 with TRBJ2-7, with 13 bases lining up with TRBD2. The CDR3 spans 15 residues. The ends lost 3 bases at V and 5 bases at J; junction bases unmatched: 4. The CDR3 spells CASSLGLAGYHEQYF. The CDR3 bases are TGTGCCAGCAGTTTGGGACTAGCGGGATACCACGAGCAGTACTTC.

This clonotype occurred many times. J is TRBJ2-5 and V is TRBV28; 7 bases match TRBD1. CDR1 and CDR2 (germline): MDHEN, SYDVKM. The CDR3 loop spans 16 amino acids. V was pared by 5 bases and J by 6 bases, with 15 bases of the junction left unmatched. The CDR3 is CASSLTGVGIMKTQYF. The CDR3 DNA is TGTGCCAGCAGTCTTACAGGGGTGGGGATTATGAAGACCCAGTACTTC.

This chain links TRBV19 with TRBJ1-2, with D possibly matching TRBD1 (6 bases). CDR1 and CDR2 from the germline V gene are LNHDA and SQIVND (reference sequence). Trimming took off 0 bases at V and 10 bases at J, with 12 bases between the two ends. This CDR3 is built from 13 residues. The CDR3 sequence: CASSIEQGRTYTF. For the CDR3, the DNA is TGTGCCAGTAGTATAGAACAGGGTAGGACCTACACCTTC. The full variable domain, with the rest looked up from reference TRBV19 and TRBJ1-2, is DGGITQSPKYLFRKEGQNVTLSCEQNLNHDAMYWYRQDPGQGLRLIYYSQIVNDFQKGDIAEGYSVSREKKESFPLTVTSAQKNPTAFYLCASSIEQGRTYTFGSGTRLTVV.

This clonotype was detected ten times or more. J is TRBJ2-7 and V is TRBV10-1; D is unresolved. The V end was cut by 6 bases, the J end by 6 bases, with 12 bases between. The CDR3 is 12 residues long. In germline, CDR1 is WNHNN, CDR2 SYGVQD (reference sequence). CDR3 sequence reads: CASSAAVGEQYF. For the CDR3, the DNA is TGCGCCAGCAGCGCCGCAGTCGGCGAGCAGTACTTC.

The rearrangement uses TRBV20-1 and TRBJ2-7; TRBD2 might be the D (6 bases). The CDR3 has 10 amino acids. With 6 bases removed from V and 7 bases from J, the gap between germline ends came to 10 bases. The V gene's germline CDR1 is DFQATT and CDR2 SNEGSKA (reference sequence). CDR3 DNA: TGCAGTGCGGGAGGCCGGGAGCAGTACTTC. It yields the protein CSAGGREQYF.